The next 29 T cell receptor beta chains were all read from a single sample in a study of cytomegalovirus exposure and HLA in healthy donors. The PCR used 60 Vbeta and 13 Jbeta primers. Produced via immunoSEQ multiplex PCR; TCRdb's table is partial and in-frame only. The table lists about 96,000 clones. The sequencing sample was made of PBMCs. Receptors were obtained from a woman aged 25-40 years in good health and CMV-seronegative.

The gene calls are TRBV28 and TRBJ1-5; perhaps TRBD1 as D (5 bases). Trimming stripped 2 bases from V and 5 bases from J, with 10 bases between. This CDR3 comprises 14 residues. Germline CDR1 reads MDHEN; CDR2 reads SYDVKM. DNA for the CDR3: TGTGCCAGCAGTTTAGGAGGGGTGTATCAGCCCCAGCATTTT. This translates into CASSLGGVYQPQHF.

The gene calls are TRBV7-2 and TRBJ2-7; D call uncertain. This CDR3 is 14 amino acids long. The V and J ends lost 4 bases and 5 bases respectively, with 15 bases between them. Germline loops: CDR1 SGHTA, CDR2 FQGNSA. The CDR3 coding sequence is TGTGCCAGCAGCTCCCTGCCTATCTTCAACGAGCAGTACTTC. Its translation is CASSSLPIFNEQYF.

CDR3 in DNA: TGTGCCAGCTCCTCGATACAGGGTAACTCCTACGAGCAGTACTTC. Encoded protein: CASSSIQGNSYEQYF. The V and J genes are TRBV18 and TRBJ2-7, with a weak D call TRBD1 (6 bases). CDR1 KGHSH and CDR2 LQKENI come from the germline V gene. V lost 6 bases and J lost 0, with 15 bases in between. The CDR3 consists of 15 residues.

V is TRBV19 and J is TRBJ1-1; D is possibly TRBD1 (5 bases). This CDR3 contains 14 residues. CDR1 is LNHDA, CDR2 SQIVND, per germline (reference sequence). Trimming took off 3 bases at V and 4 bases at J, with 12 bases between the two ends. DNA of the CDR3: TGTGCCAGTAGTATTAAATGGGGGGGCACTGAAGCTTTCTTT. This encodes CASSIKWGGTEAFF.

The chain combines TRBV7-3 with TRBJ2-1; D is possibly TRBD1 (5 bases). The germline V and J ends were trimmed by 1 base and 0 bases, with 10 bases remaining between them. The CDR3 runs to 16 residues. From germline, CDR1 is SGHTA and CDR2 FQGTGA. The CDR3 loop is CASSLSLGASYNEQFF. The DNA of the CDR3 is TGTGCCAGCAGCTTAAGCCTAGGGGCCTCCTACAATGAGCAGTTCTTC.

The chain links TRBV5-1 to TRBJ1-1; 8 nucleotides match TRBD1. Germline V gene sequence: CDR1 SGHRS, CDR2 YFSETQ. This CDR3 spans 12 amino acids. Trimming cost V 3 bases and J 12 bases; bases outside gene matches: 7. Here the CDR3 reads CASSSSGGRPFF. CDR3 sequence (DNA): TGCGCCAGCAGCTCTTCAGGGGGCAGGCCTTTCTTT.

The gene calls are TRBV28 and TRBJ1-6; 11 nucleotides line up with TRBD1. With 4 bases clipped from V and 6 bases from J, the junction kept 8 bases outside the gene matches. CDR1 MDHEN and CDR2 SYDVKM come from the germline V gene. The CDR3 covers 17 residues. CDR3 sequence reads: CASSWPGQGVSNSPLHF. CDR3 nucleotide sequence: TGTGCCAGCAGTTGGCCGGGACAGGGGGTTTCTAATTCACCCCTCCACTTT.

V usage is TRBV21-1 and J usage is TRBJ2-2; the D call of TRBD1 is as the table states it, not checked on the DNA. TRBV21-1 corresponds to a pseudogene. The CDR3 sequence is 15 residues long. The DNA of the CDR3 is TGTGCCAGCGTTCGACAGGGCCGAAACACCGGGGAGCTGTTTTTT. This encodes CASVRQGRNTGELFF.

The chain couples TRBV11-3 to TRBJ2-3, with TRBD2 as a possible D gene (5 bases). The germline V gene has CDR1 SGHNT and CDR2 YENEEA. This CDR3 has 13 residues. Deletions cut 0 bases from V and 5 bases from J, with 6 bases between. Written as DNA, the CDR3 is TGTGCCAGCAGCTTAGATGCGGGAGATACGCAGTATTTT. This codes for CASSLDAGDTQYF.

The chain recombines TRBV14 with TRBJ2-1, with D maybe TRBD2 (5 bases). Trimming took 4 bases from V and 12 from J, leaving 16 bases between them. CDR1 and CDR2 (germline): SGHDN, FVKESK. This CDR3 has 13 residues. CDR3 nucleotides: TGTGCCAGCAGCCGCAGCATTGCGGGCGGGCAGTTCTTC. Amino acid sequence: CASSRSIAGGQFF.

This chain joins TRBV5-1 and TRBJ2-7; possible D gene TRBD2, 6 bases. V dropped 0 bases and J dropped 3 bases, with 10 bases sitting between them. The CDR3 is 14 amino acids. Germline assignment: CDR1 SGHRS and CDR2 YFSETQ. CDR3 region: CASSLGLDIYEQYF. The CDR3 DNA reads TGCGCCAGCAGCTTGGGACTAGATATCTACGAGCAGTACTTC. Combining the CDR3 with reference TRBV5-1 and TRBJ2-7 gives the whole variable domain KAGVTQTPRYLIKTRGQQVTLSCSPISGHRSVSWYQQTPGQGLQFLFEYFSETQRNKGNFPGRFSGRQFSNSRSEMNVSTLELGDSALYLCASSLGLDIYEQYFGPGTRLTVT.

CDR3 residues: CASSAGLLEQYF. Written as DNA, the CDR3 is TGTGCCAGCAGCGCCGGACTTCTCGAGCAGTACTTC. V usage is TRBV5-8 and J usage is TRBJ2-7, with D possibly TRBD2 on 5 matching bases. V dropped 4 bases and J dropped 6 bases, with 11 bases sitting between them. Germline CDR1 SGHTS, CDR2 YDEGEE. The CDR3 runs 12 residues.

The rearrangement joins TRBV6-5 to TRBJ1-1; D is uncertain. CDR3 size: 12 residues. V was pared by 5 bases and J by 3 bases, with 7 bases between. Germline values: CDR1 MNHEY, CDR2 SVGAGI. The DNA for the CDR3 is TGTGCCAGCAGTCACCCGGACACTGAAGCTTTCTTT. It encodes CASSHPDTEAFF.

The V and J genes are TRBV28 and TRBJ1-2; possible D gene TRBD1, 5 bases. V gave up 3 bases and J gave up 5 bases, with 10 bases separating them. Germline V gives CDR1 MDHEN, CDR2 SYDVKM. CDR3 length: 13 amino acids. CDR3 nucleotide sequence: TGTGCCAGCAGTTTCGGGGGAGATTATGGCTACACCTTC. As protein: CASSFGGDYGYTF.

J is TRBJ2-1 and V is TRBV11-2, with 9 positions matching TRBD1. The germline gives CDR1 SGHAT, CDR2 FQNNGV. Unmatched junction bases numbered 9, after V lost 2 bases and J lost 4 bases. The CDR3 runs 17 residues. The CDR3 coding sequence is TGTGCCAGCAGCTTAAGGCCCGGGACAGGGAGGTACAATGAGCAGTTCTTC. This encodes CASSLRPGTGRYNEQFF.

V and J are TRBV5-6 and TRBJ1-2; 11 positions match TRBD1. The ends lost 0 bases at V and 1 base at J; junction bases unmatched: 5. Germline V gene sequence: CDR1 SGHDT, CDR2 YYEEEE. The CDR3 totals 17 residues. The chain's CDR3 is CASSLGSGTGGNYGYTF. The CDR3 DNA reads TGTGCCAGCAGCTTGGGATCAGGGACAGGGGGTAACTATGGCTACACCTTC. Full variable domain (rest looked up from reference TRBV5-6 and TRBJ1-2): DAGVTQSPTHLIKTRGQQVTLRCSPKSGHDTVSWYQQALGQGPQFIFQYYEEEERQRGNFPDRFSGHQFPNYSSELNVNALLLGDSALYLCASSLGSGTGGNYGYTFGSGTRLTVV.

V gene TRBV25-1 combines with J gene TRBJ2-7; D possibly corresponds to TRBD2 (6 bases). The CDR3 has 11 residues. Germline V gene lookup returns CDR1 MGHDK and CDR2 SYGVNS. Between the trimmed V and J ends, which lost 6 bases and 3 bases, there was a span of 6 bases. CDR3 DNA sequence: TGTGCCAGCAGGGACTACTACGAGCAGTACTTC. Translation: CASRDYYEQYF.

This sequence joins TRBV28 and TRBJ2-7; 8 nucleotides line up with TRBD1. The CDR3 runs 13 residues. The germline CDR1 and CDR2 sequences are MDHEN and SYDVKM. The CDR3 region is CASKDRALYEQYF. CDR3 coding DNA: TGTGCTTCGAAGGACAGGGCTCTCTACGAGCAGTACTTC.

The chain links TRBV7-3 to TRBJ2-5; tentatively, D is TRBD2 (5 bases). CDR3 size: 15 residues. The V and J ends lost 5 bases and 5 bases respectively, with 18 bases between them. Looked up from germline, CDR1 is SGHTA and CDR2 is FQGTGA. This CDR3 is CASSPMAGKRETQYF. The DNA of the CDR3 is TGTGCCAGCAGCCCAATGGCCGGGAAAAGGGAGACCCAGTACTTC.

The chain links TRBV2 to TRBJ2-1; the match to TRBD2 covers 11 bases. With V trimmed by 5 bases and J by 10 bases, 7 bases remained unmatched. The germline V gene has CDR1 SNHLY and CDR2 FYNNEI. This CDR3 comprises 14 residues. The chain's CDR3 is CASSRLAGGLEQFF. The CDR3 region has the DNA TGTGCCAGCAGTAGGCTAGCGGGAGGCCTGGAGCAGTTCTTC.

The J gene is TRBJ1-1, the V gene TRBV27; tentatively, D is TRBD1 (5 bases). Germline V CDR1 and CDR2: MNHEY, SMNVEV (reference sequence). The CDR3 has 12 amino acids. Trimming stripped 7 bases from V and 5 bases from J, with 11 bases between. This CDR3 is CASKNGGTEAFF. CDR3 nucleotide sequence: TGTGCCAGCAAGAACGGGGGGACTGAAGCTTTCTTT.

The chain recombines TRBV5-1 with TRBJ2-5; 9 nucleotides agree with TRBD2. The germline V gene has CDR1 SGHRS and CDR2 YFSETQ. The CDR3 has 15 amino acids. After removal of 0 bases from V and 3 bases from J, the junction contained 3 bases not matched to a gene. DNA of the CDR3: TGCGCCAGCAGCTTGGGACTAGCGGAAGAAGAGACCCAGTACTTC. Amino acid sequence: CASSLGLAEEETQYF.

The chain is built from TRBV7-3 and TRBJ1-6; no reliable D call. V lost 5 bases and J 16 bases, leaving 15 bases between the germline ends. There are 12 residues in the CDR3. The germline V gene has CDR1 SGHTA and CDR2 FQGTGA. This CDR3 reads CASSPDIGRLHF. The CDR3 DNA reads TGTGCCAGCAGCCCAGACATTGGTCGGCTCCACTTT.

This CDR3 reads CASSRTSGGAFYEQFF. In DNA, the CDR3 is TGTGCCAGCAGCCGGACTAGCGGGGGGGCCTTTTATGAGCAGTTCTTC. The chain combines TRBV7-2 with TRBJ2-1, with 15 bases identical to TRBD2. Trimming at V came to 5 bases and at J to 8 bases, leaving 7 bases not matched to a gene. This CDR3 is built from 16 residues. The germline gives CDR1 SGHTA, CDR2 FQGNSA.

The rearrangement joins TRBV11-3 to TRBJ2-7, with D perhaps TRBD2 (6 bases). There are 12 residues in the CDR3. Trimming shortened V by 3 bases and J by 9 bases, and 12 bases separated the two germline ends. The germline V gene encodes CDR1 SGHNT and CDR2 YENEEA. The CDR3 DNA reads as TGTGCCAGCAGCTTGAATCGGGAGTCGCAGTACTTC. Its translation is CASSLNRESQYF.

The genes are TRBV6-1 and TRBJ2-7, with a possible D match to TRBD1 (6 bases). The germline CDR1 and CDR2 sequences are MNHNS and SASEGT. Trimming took 4 bases from V and 3 from J, leaving 16 bases between them. CDR3 length: 15 residues. CDR3 loop: CASSVLRDTLYEQYF. The CDR3 DNA is TGTGCCAGCAGTGTACTCCGGGACACACTCTACGAGCAGTACTTC.

The V gene is TRBV5-5, the J gene TRBJ2-1; D not resolved. The germline V gene encodes CDR1 SGHKS and CDR2 YYEKEE (reference sequence). Deletions cut 3 bases from V and 6 bases from J, with 16 bases between. The CDR3 has 15 residues. The chain's CDR3 is CASSSSAHSPNEQFF. In DNA form, the CDR3 reads TGTGCCAGCAGCTCCTCGGCCCATAGCCCCAATGAGCAGTTCTTC.

The chain employs TRBV5-1 and TRBJ1-6; no reliable D call. CDR1 SGHRS and CDR2 YFSETQ come from the germline V gene. V lost 0 bases and J lost 3, with 10 bases in between. The CDR3 runs 16 residues. The CDR3: CASSLDSQLYNSPLHF. As DNA, the CDR3 is TGCGCCAGCAGCTTGGATTCACAGCTCTATAATTCACCCCTCCACTTT.

The chain is built from TRBV30 and TRBJ1-1; maybe TRBD1 (6 bases). Per the germline V gene, CDR1 is GTSNPN and CDR2 is SVGIG (reference sequence). V lost 5 bases and J lost 6, with 16 bases in between. This CDR3 has 13 residues. The CDR3 coding sequence is TGTGCCTGGGGGGGCGGTAATCGCCCTGAAGCTTTCTTT. Its translation: CAWGGGNRPEAFF. The full variable domain, completed using reference TRBV30 and TRBJ1-1, is SQTIHQWPATLVQPVGSPLSLECTVEGTSNPNLYWYRQAAGRGLQLLFYSVGIGQISSEVPQNLSASRPQDRQFILSSKKLLLSDSGFYLCAWGGGNRPEAFFGQGTRLTVV.